These T cell receptor beta chains were read from a single sample in a study of cytomegalovirus exposure and HLA in healthy donors. The repertoire was sequenced with immunoSEQ multiplex PCR; TCRdb's copy has only in-frame clones and lacks some. The sample contains over 85,000 clones, approximately 90% of which appear only once. Sequenced: PBMCs. These receptors were taken from a woman under 30 in good health and CMV-seronegative. Each CDR3 is given with its conserved first and last residue. Each record gives: J gene, V gene, clone size, D gene, CDR3 DNA, CDR3 protein. A D gene is named only where the DNA matches it firmly. The size entry is marked missing in some rows and otherwise reads once, few, many or a size class.

>TRBJ2-5|TRBV19|once|.
TGTGCCAGTAGTAGACAGGACCAAGAGACCCAGTACTTC
CASSRQDQETQYF
>TRBJ1-5|TRBV5-4|.|.
TGTGCCAGCAGCGCACAGGATCAGCCCCAGCATTTT
CASSAQDQPQHF
>TRBJ1-2|TRBV30|.|.
TGTGCCTGGATTCCTGACAGTCCCTATGGCTACACCTTC
CAWIPDSPYGYTF
>TRBJ2-1|TRBV5-1|.|TRBD2
TGCGCCAGCAGCCCTTCGACAGAGTTGGGGGGGAATGAGCAGTTCTTC
CASSPSTELGGNEQFF
>TRBJ2-5|TRBV4-3|.|TRBD2
TGCGCCAGCAGCCAGCTTAGCGGGGAACAAGAGACCCAGTACTTC
CASSQLSGEQETQYF
>TRBJ1-6|TRBV7-2|once|TRBD1
TGTGCCAGCAGCTCGGGACAGGTTCAGGGGTCCTATAATTCACCCCTCCACTTT
CASSSGQVQGSYNSPLHF
>TRBJ2-5|TRBV4-2|.|.
TGTGCCAGCAGCCAAGTAGGACACCTGTACCAAGAGACCCAGTACTTC
CASSQVGHLYQETQYF
>TRBJ2-1|TRBV29-1|.|.
TGCAGCGTTCTGGGGGGTAGATACAATGAGCAGTTCTTC
CSVLGGRYNEQFF
>TRBJ1-1|TRBV5-1|.|.
TGCGCCAGCACCTCGACTAAGAACACTGAAGCTTTCTTT
CASTSTKNTEAFF
>TRBJ1-2|TRBV29-1|.|.
TGCAGCGTTGGGACTGAAAACTATGGCTACACCTTC
CSVGTENYGYTF
>TRBJ2-2|TRBV28|.|.
TGTGCCAGCAGCGAACAGGCTGGGGCCGGGGAGCTGTTTTTT
CASSEQAGAGELFF
>TRBJ1-4|TRBV5-4|.|.
TGTGCCAGCAGCTTGTTCACGGGGACAAATGAAAAACTGTTTTTT
CASSLFTGTNEKLFF
>TRBJ2-1|TRBV27|.|.
TGTGCCAGCAGTTTAGTAGGACTCTACAATGAGCAGTTCTTC
CASSLVGLYNEQFF
>TRBJ2-1|TRBV29-1|.|TRBD2
TGCAGCGTTGTGGGGGGGGACTCCTACAATGAGCAGTTCTTC
CSVVGGDSYNEQFF
>TRBJ2-7|TRBV19|.|.
TGTGCCAGTAGACGGGACAACTACGAGCAGTACTTC
CASRRDNYEQYF
>TRBJ2-1|TRBV7-2|.|.
TGTGCCAGCACCGTTGGAGGGGACGGTAACTACAATGAGCAGTTCTTC
CASTVGGDGNYNEQFF
>TRBJ1-6|TRBV21-1|.|.
TGTGCCAGCAGCAAGAAGGACAAGCCGTCTATCGCCCTCCACTTT
CASSKKDKPSIALHF
>TRBJ2-2|TRBV5-1|.|TRBD2
TGCGCCAGCAGCTTGCTCGGCGGGGGAGGGACCGGGGAGCTGTTTTTT
CASSLLGGGGTGELFF
>TRBJ1-2|TRBV7-3|.|.
TGTGCCAGCAGCTTAAGGGCAGGTGGTGACTACACCTTC
CASSLRAGGDYTF
>TRBJ1-3|TRBV19|.|TRBD1
TGTGCCACCGGTGGACAGGTATCTGGAAACACCATATATTTT
CATGGQVSGNTIYF
>TRBJ1-6|TRBV7-9|.|TRBD1
TGTGCCAGCAGCTTTGACAGGGGTAATTCACCCCTCCACTTT
CASSFDRGNSPLHF
>TRBJ2-2|TRBV6-6|.|TRBD1
TGTGCCAGCACTACGACAGGGGACGCGAACACCGGGGAGCTGTTTTTT
CASTTTGDANTGELFF
>TRBJ2-5|TRBV28|.|.
TGTGCCAGCAGATCGACAGAAAACCAAGAGACCCAGTACTTC
CASRSTENQETQYF
>TRBJ2-5|TRBV11-3|.|TRBD2
TGTGCCAGCAGCCCCCGGACTAGCGGGAGTGAGACCCAGTACTTC
CASSPRTSGSETQYF
>TRBJ2-2|TRBV5-1|.|.
TGCGCCAGCAGCTTGGACCCTAGGACAAACACCGGGGAGCTGTTTTTT
CASSLDPRTNTGELFF
>TRBJ2-1|TRBV5-4|.|TRBD2
TGTGCCAGCAGCTGGGGGACTAGCGGCAACAATGAGCAGTTCTTC
CASSWGTSGNNEQFF
>TRBJ2-7|TRBV5-4|.|.
TGTGCCAGCAGCTTGGTCGCAGGGGCGGAAGGCGAGCAGTACTTC
CASSLVAGAEGEQYF
>TRBJ2-5|TRBV27|.|TRBD2
TGTGCCAGCAATCCCTTAGCGGGAGGCCAAGAGACCCAGTACTTC
CASNPLAGGQETQYF
>TRBJ1-6|TRBV21-1|.|.
TGTGCCAGCAGCCCAAGGGAAACAGGTTTCACAAGCTCCTATAATTCACCCCTCCACTTT
CASSPRETGFTSSYNSPLHF
>TRBJ1-5|TRBV4-1|few|.
TGCGCCAGCAGCCAAGAAGGCCGCGGGGATCAGCCCCAGCATTTT
CASSQEGRGDQPQHF
>TRBJ1-4|TRBV2|.|TRBD1
TGTGCCAGCAGCACGGACAGGGGGGATGAAAAACTGTTTTTT
CASSTDRGDEKLFF
>TRBJ1-1|TRBV19|.|.
TGTGCCAGTAGTCGTTACGCGGGTGAGGAAGCTTTCTTT
CASSRYAGEEAFF